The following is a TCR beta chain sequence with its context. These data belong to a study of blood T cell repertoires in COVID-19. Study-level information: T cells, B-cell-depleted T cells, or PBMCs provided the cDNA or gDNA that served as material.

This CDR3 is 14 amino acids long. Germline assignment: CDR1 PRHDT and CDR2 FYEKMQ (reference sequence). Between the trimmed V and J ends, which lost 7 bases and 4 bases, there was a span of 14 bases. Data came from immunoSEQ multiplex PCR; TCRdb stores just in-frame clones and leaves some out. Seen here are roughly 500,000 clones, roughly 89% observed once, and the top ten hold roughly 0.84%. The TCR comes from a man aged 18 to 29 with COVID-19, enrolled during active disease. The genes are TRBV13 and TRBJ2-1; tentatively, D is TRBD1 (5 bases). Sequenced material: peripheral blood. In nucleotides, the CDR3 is TGTGCCAGCACGTCCGTTGGGGCTTACAATGAGCAGTTCTTC. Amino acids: CASTSVGAYNEQFF.